These T cell receptor beta chains were read from a single sample in a study of vaccination and CD4 T cells after COVID-19. MiXCR, run by TCRdb on the PCR reads, gives a single entry per CDR3 protein. The sample lists roughly 19,000 distinct CDR3 sequences, 50% occurring once. No antigen has been identified for these receptors. Sequenced material: CD4+ T cells from blood, cultured in vitro. These receptors all stem from a human donor who had recovered from COVID-19. CDR3s include the opening cysteine and the closing phenylalanine or tryptophan. A D gene is named only where the DNA matches it firmly. Clone size appears in some rows only: once, few, many, or a class for an expanded clone.

J,size,V,D,DNA,CDR3
TRBJ1-2,NA,TRBV7-3,NA,TGTGCCAGCAGCCCGGACTTTAACTATGGCTACACCTTC,CASSPDFNYGYTF
TRBJ1-2,NA,TRBV7-2,NA,TGTGCCAGCAGCTCAAGCCCGGGGGCGGGGGATGGCTACACCTTC,CASSSSPGAGDGYTF
TRBJ2-7,few,TRBV7-8,NA,TGTGCCAGCAGCTTAATTGGCCGATCGATATCCCACGAGCAGTACTTC,CASSLIGRSISHEQYF
TRBJ2-3,few,TRBV6-1,NA,TGTGCCAGCAGCCCGGGGTCCAGGCCTGTGAGCACAGATACGCAGTATTTT,CASSPGSRPVSTDTQYF
TRBJ1-2,NA,TRBV24-1,NA,TGTGCCACCAGTGACCCGGGACATCCGGCTGACTATGGCTACACCTTC,CATSDPGHPADYGYTF
TRBJ1-2,NA,TRBV6-2/TRBV6-3,NA,TGTGCCAGCAGCAATGGGCCGTCATATGGCTACACCTTC,CASSNGPSYGYTF
TRBJ2-1,NA,TRBV19,NA,TGTGCCAGTAGTATCAGTCATACCTACAATGAGCAGTTCTTC,CASSISHTYNEQFF
TRBJ1-1,NA,TRBV30,NA,TGTGCCTGGAGTGGCACTAGATCCGGAGCTTTCTTT,CAWSGTRSGAFF
TRBJ1-2,few,TRBV20-1,NA,TGCAGTGCTCATAACCCCAGTGGCTACACCTTC,CSAHNPSGYTF
TRBJ2-1,NA,TRBV12-3/TRBV12-4,NA,TGTGCCAGCAGTTCGGGGTGGGAGCAAAATGAGCAGTTCTTC,CASSSGWEQNEQFF
TRBJ2-3,NA,TRBV24-1,NA,TGTGCCACCAGTGATTGGGGCTCCAGAGATACGCAGTATTTT,CATSDWGSRDTQYF
TRBJ2-7,NA,TRBV5-6,TRBD2,TGTGCCAGCAGCTGGGGACTAGCGGGACTAATCGAGCAGTACTTC,CASSWGLAGLIEQYF
TRBJ1-2,NA,TRBV28,NA,TGTGCCAGCAGTTTAGAGACAGTCTATGGCTACACCTTC,CASSLETVYGYTF
TRBJ2-1,NA,TRBV24-1,TRBD1,TGTGCCACCAGTGTTCCCGGGACAGGGGCCTACAATGAGCAGTTCTTC,CATSVPGTGAYNEQFF
TRBJ2-2,NA,TRBV5-1,TRBD2,TGCGCCAGCAGACAACCGGGACTAGCGGGCACCGGGGAGCTGTTTTTT,CASRQPGLAGTGELFF